This TCR beta chain was obtained from a study of type 1 and type 2 diabetes patients. Study background: Sequencing for the whole study yielded 18,976,912 paired-end reads.

Germline lookup yields CDR1 SGHVS and CDR2 FQNEAQ. V lost 0 bases and J lost 9, with 17 bases in between. This CDR3 contains 15 residues. Genomic DNA was the PCR template. Amplification of the beta chain CDR3 used 30 forward and 13 reverse multiplex primers. TCRdb re-called the multiplex PCR reads through MiXCR, storing one row per CDR3 protein. The sample lists 250,000 or so distinct CDR3 sequences, over 45% occurring once. The origin of this receptor is a man younger than 30 with type 2 diabetes. Source material: peripheral blood mononuclear cells (PBMCs). The chain employs TRBV7-8 and TRBJ2-5; perhaps TRBD2 as D (6 bases). CDR3 loop: CASSLAGRESGAQYF. The CDR3 DNA sequence: TGTGCCAGCAGCTTAGCAGGTCGCGAGTCGGGGGCCCAGTACTTC.